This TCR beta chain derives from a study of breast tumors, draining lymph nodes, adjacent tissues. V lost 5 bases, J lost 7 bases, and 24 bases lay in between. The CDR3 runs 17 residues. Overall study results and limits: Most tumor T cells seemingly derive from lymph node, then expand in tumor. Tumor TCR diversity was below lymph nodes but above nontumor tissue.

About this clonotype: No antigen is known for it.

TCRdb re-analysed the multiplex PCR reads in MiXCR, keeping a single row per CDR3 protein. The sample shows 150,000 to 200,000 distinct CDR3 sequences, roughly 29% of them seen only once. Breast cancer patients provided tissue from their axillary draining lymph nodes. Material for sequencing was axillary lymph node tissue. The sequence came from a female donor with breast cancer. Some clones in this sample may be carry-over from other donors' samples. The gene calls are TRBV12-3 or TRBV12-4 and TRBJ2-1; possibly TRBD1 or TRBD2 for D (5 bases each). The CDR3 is CASSHRRAYTGENEQFF. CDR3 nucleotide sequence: TGTGCCAGCAGTCATCGCAGGGCCTACACCGGGGAGAATGAGCAGTTCTTC.